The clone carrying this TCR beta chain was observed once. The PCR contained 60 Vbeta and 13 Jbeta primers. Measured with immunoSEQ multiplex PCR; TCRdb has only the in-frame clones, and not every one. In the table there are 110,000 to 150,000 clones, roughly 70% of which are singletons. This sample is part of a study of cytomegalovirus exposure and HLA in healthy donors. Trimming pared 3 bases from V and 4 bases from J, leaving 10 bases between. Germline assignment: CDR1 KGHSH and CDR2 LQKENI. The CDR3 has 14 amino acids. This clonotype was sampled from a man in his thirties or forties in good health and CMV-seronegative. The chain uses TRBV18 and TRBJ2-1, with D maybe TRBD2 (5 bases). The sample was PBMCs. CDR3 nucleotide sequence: TGTGCCAGCTCACCGCTACTAGATTACAATGAGCAGTTCTTC. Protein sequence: CASSPLLDYNEQFF.